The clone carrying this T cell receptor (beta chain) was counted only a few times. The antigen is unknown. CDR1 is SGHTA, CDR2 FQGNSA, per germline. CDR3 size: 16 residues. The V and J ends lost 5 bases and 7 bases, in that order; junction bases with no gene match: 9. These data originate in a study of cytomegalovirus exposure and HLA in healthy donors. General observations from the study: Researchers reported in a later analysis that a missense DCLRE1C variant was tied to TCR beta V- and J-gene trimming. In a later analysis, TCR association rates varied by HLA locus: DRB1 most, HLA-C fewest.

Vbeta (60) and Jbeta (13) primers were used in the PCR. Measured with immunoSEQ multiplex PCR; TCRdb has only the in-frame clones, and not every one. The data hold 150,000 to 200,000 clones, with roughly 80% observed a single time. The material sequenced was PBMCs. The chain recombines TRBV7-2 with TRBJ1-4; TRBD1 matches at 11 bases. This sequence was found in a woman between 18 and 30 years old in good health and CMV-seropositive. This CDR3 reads CASSELGGTGGEKLFF. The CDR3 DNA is TGTGCCAGCAGCGAATTAGGTGGGACAGGGGGTGAAAAACTGTTTTTT.